This is a list of T cell receptor beta chains from one sample in a study of blood T cells in healthy people across ages. TCRdb re-called the 5' RACE reads through MiXCR, storing one row per CDR3 protein. This table has roughly 680,000 distinct CDR3 sequences, over 40% appearing once. Sequenced material: blood. The receptors originated from a woman of 80 years or more in good health. Each CDR3 is given with its conserved first and last residue. The D gene is left open where the match is weak. Clone size is given for some rows only: seen once, a few or many times, or a class if the clone is expanded.

J gene,V gene,D gene,clone size,CDR3 protein,CDR3 DNA
TRBJ2-6,TRBV6-1,.,.,CASSVQASGASVLTF,TGTGCCAGCAGTGTCCAAGCATCTGGGGCCAGCGTCCTGACTTTC
TRBJ2-7,TRBV5-1,TRBD1,.,CASSSGQGISEQYF,TGCGCCAGCAGCTCGGGACAGGGGATTTCCGAGCAGTACTTC
TRBJ2-1,TRBV20-1,TRBD2,.,CSARGVTSVNGQFF,TGCAGTGCTAGAGGTGTGACTAGCGTCAATGGGCAGTTCTTC
TRBJ2-5,TRBV19,.,few,CASGGNTRGTQYF,TGTGCCAGTGGCGGGAACACCCGGGGGACCCAGTACTTC
TRBJ1-2,TRBV21-1,.,.,CASSAHRGSLDGYTF,TGTGCCAGCAGCGCCCACAGGGGTTCACTTGATGGCTACACCTTC
TRBJ2-5,TRBV7-2,TRBD1,.,CASSYTGVLQETQYF,TGTGCCAGCAGCTATACAGGGGTCCTACAAGAGACCCAGTACTTC
TRBJ2-2,TRBV7-9,TRBD1,few,CASSSKQGAFTGELFF,TGTGCCAGCAGCTCGAAGCAGGGGGCGTTCACCGGGGAGCTGTTTTTT
TRBJ1-3,TRBV9,TRBD1,once,CASSATGEGNTIYF,TGTGCCAGCAGCGCGACAGGGGAGGGAAACACCATATATTTT
TRBJ2-7,TRBV12-3/TRBV12-4,.,many,CASSLDPTGEQYF,TGTGCCAGCAGTTTAGATCCTACCGGCGAGCAGTACTTC
TRBJ2-7,TRBV5-4,.,.,CASSLTPDRSSYEQYF,TGTGCCAGCAGCTTGACTCCTGACAGGTCCTCCTACGAGCAGTACTTC
TRBJ1-1,TRBV20-1,.,few,CSARIWTQPNTEAFF,TGCAGTGCTCGTATCTGGACTCAACCCAACACTGAAGCTTTCTTT
TRBJ1-1,TRBV15,.,.,CATSRDLGNTEAFF,TGTGCCACCAGCAGAGACCTGGGGAACACTGAAGCTTTCTTT
TRBJ2-1,TRBV24-1,TRBD1,many,CATSDPDRVFGNEQFF,TGTGCCACCAGTGACCCGGACAGGGTCTTTGGCAATGAGCAGTTCTTC
TRBJ2-7,TRBV29-1,TRBD1,.,CSGGTGPEQYF,TGCAGCGGCGGGACAGGCCCCGAGCAGTACTTC
TRBJ2-7,TRBV14,TRBD2,.,CASSWTSTEQYF,TGTGCCAGCAGCTGGACTAGCACCGAGCAGTACTTC
TRBJ1-1,TRBV7-9,.,.,CASSRPPQGTEAFF,TGTGCCAGCAGCCGTCCCCCCCAGGGGACTGAAGCTTTCTTT
TRBJ1-1,TRBV20-1,.,.,CSARKAEAFF,TGCAGTGCTAGAAAAGCTGAAGCTTTCTTT
TRBJ2-3,TRBV14,.,.,CASSQTSRGATDTQYF,TGTGCCAGCAGCCAAACCTCCCGAGGGGCCACAGATACGCAGTATTTT
TRBJ2-2,TRBV6-6,.,.,CASRPEGAGTGELFF,TGTGCCAGCAGGCCGGAGGGGGCAGGGACCGGGGAGCTGTTTTTT
TRBJ2-4,TRBV7-9,.,.,CASSPGRRGAKNIQYF,TGTGCCAGCAGCCCCGGACGGCGGGGAGCCAAAAACATTCAGTACTTC
TRBJ2-7,TRBV20-1,.,.,CSAIPFRRQYNEQYF,TGCAGTGCTATCCCCTTTAGGAGGCAATACAATGAGCAGTACTTC
TRBJ2-2,TRBV9,TRBD2,many,CASSLTSGRNTGELFF,TGTGCCAGCAGCTTGACTAGCGGGAGGAACACCGGGGAGCTGTTTTTT
TRBJ2-7,TRBV7-8,.,.,CASSLMAGLYEQYF,TGTGCCAGCAGCTTAATGGCAGGGCTCTACGAGCAGTACTTC
TRBJ2-1,TRBV2,.,many,CASRAQAPDEQFF,TGTGCCAGCAGGGCACAAGCGCCGGATGAGCAGTTCTTC
TRBJ2-3,TRBV20-1,.,few,CSASEGTGTDTQYF,TGCAGTGCTAGCGAGGGGACTGGCACAGATACGCAGTATTTT
TRBJ2-7,TRBV19,TRBD2,few,CASSDRTSEAGTQYF,TGTGCCAGTAGTGACCGGACTAGCGAGGCGGGTACCCAGTACTTC
TRBJ1-5,TRBV28,TRBD1,.,CASSSGGGNQPQHF,TGTGCCAGCTCATCAGGGGGAGGCAATCAGCCCCAGCATTTT
TRBJ1-4,TRBV3-1,.,.,CASSQQLTGRSTNEKLFF,TGTGCCAGCAGCCAACAACTTACAGGCAGATCAACTAATGAAAAACTGTTTTTT
TRBJ2-5,TRBV20-1,.,few,CSAWTPLVETQYF,TGCAGTGCTTGGACTCCGCTGGTGGAGACCCAGTACTTC
TRBJ2-1,TRBV9,TRBD2,few,CASSVGTTTYNEQFF,TGTGCCAGCAGCGTCGGGACTACTACCTACAATGAGCAGTTCTTC
TRBJ2-2,TRBV2,.,.,CASRRSLENTGELFF,TGTGCCAGCAGGAGAAGCCTAGAGAACACCGGGGAGCTGTTTTTT
TRBJ2-7,TRBV20-1,.,.,CSARDIRGSSYEQYF,TGCAGTGCTAGAGATATACGGGGCAGCTCCTACGAGCAGTACTTC
TRBJ1-1,TRBV29-1,.,.,CSVVQRANTEAFF,TGCAGCGTTGTCCAGCGGGCTAACACTGAAGCTTTCTTT
TRBJ2-3,TRBV6-4,.,many,CASRRGGTPTDTQYF,TGTGCCAGCAGGCGGGGCGGGACTCCTACAGATACGCAGTATTTT
TRBJ1-6,TRBV10-3,.,.,CAISDPGSYNSPLHF,TGTGCCATCAGTGATCCTGGCTCCTATAATTCACCCCTCCACTTT
TRBJ1-6,TRBV9,TRBD1,many,CASSVWDRGSYNSPLHF,TGTGCCAGCAGCGTCTGGGACAGGGGCTCGTATAATTCACCCCTCCACTTT
TRBJ2-5,TRBV7-9,.,many,CASSLPDSQETQYF,TGTGCCAGCAGCCTCCCGGACAGCCAAGAGACCCAGTACTTC
TRBJ2-3,TRBV2,TRBD2,.,CASNQGTRADTQYF,TGTGCCAGCAATCAAGGGACTAGAGCAGATACGCAGTATTTT
TRBJ2-3,TRBV18,.,few,CASSPSLADTQYF,TGTGCCAGCTCACCATCCCTAGCGGATACGCAGTATTTT
TRBJ2-5,TRBV12-3/TRBV12-4,TRBD1,.,CASSFGQGEKETRYF,TGTGCCAGCAGTTTTGGACAGGGCGAAAAAGAGACCCGGTACTTC